This TCR beta chain was identified during a study of cytomegalovirus exposure and HLA in healthy donors. PCR was performed using 60 Vbeta and 13 Jbeta primers. Some clones are missing from TCRdb's copy, which holds only in-frame ones; the method was immunoSEQ multiplex PCR. Seen here are about 55,000 clones, 75% to 80% observed once, and the top ten hold approximately 2.4%. This CDR3 has 16 residues. From germline, CDR1 is SQVTM and CDR2 ANQGSEA. Trimming removed 4 bases from V and 3 bases from J; junction bases left unmatched: 10. The sequenced material came from PBMCs. This chain connects TRBV29-1 to TRBJ2-7; 12 bases align to TRBD2. The receptor comes from a female donor in good health and CMV-seronegative. The DNA of the CDR3 is TGCAGCGTTGCGGGGACGACTAGCGGGAGAGTCTACGAGCAGTACTTC. Protein: CSVAGTTSGRVYEQYF.